The 6 T cell receptor beta chains in this list originate from one sample, sequenced in a study of regulatory T cells in long-lasting Graves disease. As to time point: newly diagnosed GD, antithyroid drugs for less than 3 months. The authors made the TCR library using RNA they extracted from PBMCs. Libraries of TCR beta came from iRepertoire HTBI primers plus Arm-PCR of CDR3 regions. TCRdb passed the multiplex PCR reads through MiXCR, listing each CDR3 protein once. Of about 220,000 distinct CDR3 sequences detected, roughly 19% appear once; the ten largest clones hold approximately 12%. These same data were also listed under a study on T cells in Graves' hyperthyroidism and ophthalmopathy.

The material was peripheral blood mononuclear cells (PBMCs), obtained at new diagnosis, from a patient treated with antithyroid drugs. The source is a woman aged 25 to 39 with Graves disease.

V is TRBV2 and J is TRBJ2-1; 7 positions agree with TRBD2. After removal of 8 bases from V and 4 bases from J, the junction contained 11 bases not matched to a gene. CDR3 length equals 15 residues. Per the germline V gene, CDR1 is SNHLY and CDR2 is FYNNEI. The CDR3 reads CASASNGGSYNEQFF. CDR3 nucleotide sequence: TGTGCCAGCGCCTCCAATGGCGGGAGTTACAATGAGCAGTTCTTC.

In regard to this clonotype: Because the CDR3's place on the DNA is in doubt, the DNA is left out and the CDR3 is given as listed by TCRdb. The chain employs TRBV27 and TRBJ1-2; the table names TRBD1, a call not compared with the DNA. The CDR3 extends over 24 residues, inclusive of both ends. The germline V gene encodes CDR1 MNHEY and CDR2 SMNVEV (reference sequence). The CDR3: CASSLYRGHYEQYFGPGPGYGYTF.

In this sample, this clonotype turned up a few times. This sequence joins TRBV6-1 and TRBJ2-5; 13 bases agree with TRBD2. The CDR3 is 15 amino acids. Germline assignment: CDR1 MNHNS and CDR2 SASEGT. Trimming removed 6 bases from V and 5 bases from J; junction bases left unmatched: 6. The CDR3 nucleotides read TGTGCCAGCAGGAGACTAGCGGGGGGTTATGAGACCCAGTACTTC. This translates into CASRRLAGGYETQYF.

This clonotype was recorded at least ten times. The V call is TRBV5-5, the J call TRBJ2-6; 7 bases fit TRBD1. The germline CDR1 and CDR2 sequences are SGHKS and YYEKEE (reference sequence). V lost 4 bases, J lost 3 bases, and 4 bases stayed unmatched. The CDR3 is 15 residues long. DNA of the CDR3: TGTGCCAGCAGCCAAGGGGGCGGTGGGGCCAACGTCCTGACTTTC. Translated: CASSQGGGGANVLTF.

This clonotype was detected many times. One end of the junction is discordant with germline, which a read error may explain. The V and J genes are TRBV6-2 or TRBV6-3 and TRBJ2-7, with 7 bases matching TRBD2. The CDR3 is 18 residues long. Germline V gene data show CDR1 as MNHEY and CDR2 as SVGEGT. This CDR3 is CASSYLTSGKRTSHEQYF. In DNA, the CDR3 is TGTGCCAGCAGTTACCTAACGAGCGGGAAGCGTACCTCCCACGAGCAGTACTTC.

Many counts were recorded for this clonotype. The chain carries TRBV5-1 and TRBJ1-1; no clear D. This CDR3 has 13 residues. Per the germline V gene, CDR1 is SGHRS and CDR2 is YFSETQ. Trimming cost V 2 bases and J 7 bases, with 12 bases left between them. CDR3 bases: TGCGCCAGCAGCTTTAACAGTCTTTTTGAAGCTTTCTTT. This codes for CASSFNSLFEAFF.